One and the same sample provided the 28 T cell receptor beta chains below, sequenced in a study of spatial heterogeneity in lung cancer. In TCRdb, the 5' RACE reads were re-called with MiXCR into one record per CDR3 protein. The profile shows tens of thousands of distinct CDR3 sequences, about 14% of them singletons. Time point defined: sample taken at primary tumor resection. Unsorted whole RNA samples from tumor, nontumor lung or frozen PBMC were sequenced. The starting material was PBMCs, obtained at surgery. Receptors originate from a male donor with early-stage non-small cell lung cancer.

The chain recombines TRBV12-3 or TRBV12-4 with TRBJ1-2; D possibly corresponds to TRBD1 (5 bases). V was pared by 2 bases and J by 4 bases, with 11 bases between. This CDR3 spans 14 amino acids. CDR3 bases: TGTGCCAGCAGTTTACTGGGGCAGGTCTATGGCTACACCTTC. Translating gives CASSLLGQVYGYTF.

This clonotype appeared many times. This chain joins TRBV27 and TRBJ2-4; 8 bases are a match to TRBD1. Germline CDR1 is MNHEY and CDR2 is SMNVEV (reference sequence). The V gene end was trimmed by 6 bases and the J gene end by 5 bases; junction bases not matched to a gene: 6. CDR3 length: 14 residues. The CDR3 DNA follows: TGTGCCAGCAGGCGACAGGGGACCCAAAACATTCAGTACTTC. Its protein product is CASRRQGTQNIQYF.

This chain links TRBV20-1 with TRBJ2-3; 14 nucleotides align to TRBD2. The CDR3 totals 17 residues. The V gene's germline CDR1 is DFQATT and CDR2 SNEGSKA (reference sequence). V dropped 0 bases and J dropped 5; count of bases not matched to a gene: 7. This chain's CDR3 is CSARDPGTSGSKDTQYF. CDR3 sequence (DNA): TGCAGTGCTAGAGATCCCGGGACTAGCGGGAGTAAAGATACGCAGTATTTT.

J is TRBJ2-4 and V is TRBV6-2 or TRBV6-3; D possibly corresponds to TRBD1 (6 bases). Germline-derived CDR1 and CDR2 are MNHEY and SVGEGT. Deletions cut 5 bases from V and 3 bases from J, with 17 bases between. The CDR3 consists of 16 residues. In nucleotides, the CDR3 is TGTGCCAGCAGTCTCCGACAGGACAGAAGCAAAAACATTCAGTACTTC. This sequence encodes CASSLRQDRSKNIQYF.

This clonotype turned up a few times. The rearrangement links TRBV6-5 to TRBJ2-7; 7 nucleotides match TRBD2. V lost 6 bases, J lost 7 bases, and 6 bases stayed unmatched. The CDR3 spans 12 residues. From germline, CDR1 is MNHEY and CDR2 SVGAGI. The CDR3 DNA reads TGTGCCAGCAGCCCGGGGGGAGTGGAGCAGTACTTC. It is translated as CASSPGGVEQYF.

The table lists this clonotype with many counts. The chain carries TRBV29-1 and TRBJ1-1; D is ambiguous. Trimming removed 7 bases at V and 4 bases at J, with 25 bases between. The CDR3 sequence is 16 residues long. Germline V gives CDR1 SQVTM, CDR2 ANQGSEA. For the CDR3, the DNA is TGCAGCGCCGAAAGGGCAGGATCACACTACGGCACTGAAGCTTTCTTT. Translated, it gives CSAERAGSHYGTEAFF.

This chain uses TRBV5-6 with TRBJ1-2; TRBD1 agrees at 7 bases. V lost 4 bases and J lost 5; bases outside the gene matches: 11. CDR3 length equals 15 residues. Germline V lookup: CDR1 SGHDT, CDR2 YYEEEE. The CDR3: CASSERTGPTYGYTF. The CDR3, as DNA: TGTGCCAGCAGCGAGAGGACAGGCCCCACGTATGGCTACACCTTC.

The chain has TRBV4-2 and TRBJ1-1; D not certain. Looked up from germline, CDR1 is LGHNA and CDR2 is YNFKEQ. V lost 0 bases to trimming and J lost 2 bases, with 4 bases between them. The CDR3 consists of 13 residues. The CDR3: CASSQDTNTEAFF. Here the CDR3 DNA reads TGTGCCAGCAGCCAAGACACTAACACTGAAGCTTTCTTT.

This clonotype was detected only a few times. The chain combines TRBV20-1 with TRBJ1-1; D not certain. V lost 6 bases and J 0 bases, leaving 14 bases between the germline ends. The CDR3 runs to 14 residues. CDR1 and CDR2 from the germline V gene are DFQATT and SNEGSKA (reference sequence). This CDR3 is CSAPSPPMNTEAFF. CDR3 coding DNA: TGCAGTGCCCCCTCCCCCCCAATGAACACTGAAGCTTTCTTT.

In its sample, this clonotype is medium-sized. The chain couples TRBV6-5 to TRBJ1-5, with 7 bases matching TRBD1. V shed 8 bases, J shed 4 bases, and the junction held 5 bases outside the gene matches. This CDR3 is 13 amino acids long. Looked up from germline, CDR1 is MNHEY and CDR2 is SVGAGI. The CDR3 protein is CASGGQINQPQHF. In DNA form, the CDR3 reads TGTGCCAGCGGGGGACAGATAAATCAGCCCCAGCATTTT.

This clonotype was seen ten or more times. This chain joins TRBV19 and TRBJ1-2; D not resolved. Germline V CDR1 and CDR2: LNHDA, SQIVND (reference sequence). The CDR3 extends over 13 amino acids. Deletions cut 9 bases from V and 0 bases from J, with 11 bases between. The CDR3 sequence is CASDDRANYGYTF. In nucleotides, the CDR3 is TGTGCCAGCGACGACCGAGCTAACTATGGCTACACCTTC.

This clonotype was observed at least ten times. The V gene is TRBV15, the J gene TRBJ2-4; perhaps TRBD2 as D (6 bases). The length of the CDR3 is 12 residues. CDR1 and CDR2 from the germline V gene are LNHNV and YYDKDF (reference sequence). The V end lost 2 bases, the J end lost 12 bases, and 11 bases lay between the germline ends. CDR3 nucleotides: TGTGCCACCAGCAGACAATCCGGGAGTCAGTACTTC. As protein: CATSRQSGSQYF.

The chain recombines TRBV6-2 or TRBV6-3 with TRBJ2-3; 13 bases align to TRBD2. Germline lookup yields CDR1 MNHEY and CDR2 SVGEGT. The V gene end was trimmed by 7 bases and the J gene end by 5 bases; junction bases not matched to a gene: 6. This CDR3 has 15 amino acids. The CDR3 nucleotides are TGTGCCAGCACAGGACTAGCGGGAGTTAAAGATACGCAGTATTTT. This encodes CASTGLAGVKDTQYF.

V and J are TRBV7-6 and TRBJ2-7; D unresolved. Germline loops: CDR1 SGHVS, CDR2 FNYEAQ. With 8 bases removed from V and 3 bases from J, the gap between germline ends came to 8 bases. This CDR3 is 11 amino acids long. For the CDR3, the DNA is TGTGCCAGCGCCTCCGGCTACGAGCAGTACTTC. It yields the protein CASASGYEQYF.

This chain uses TRBV2 with TRBJ2-7, with D perhaps TRBD1 or TRBD2 (5 bases each). This CDR3 spans 13 amino acids. The germline gives CDR1 SNHLY, CDR2 FYNNEI. Trimming removed 5 bases from V and 8 bases from J, with 16 bases in between. For the CDR3, the DNA is TGTGCCAGCAGTTACCGGGACCCCCCTCAGCAGTACTTC. The encoded protein is CASSYRDPPQQYF.

This clonotype was observed a handful of times. This chain links TRBV12-3 or TRBV12-4 with TRBJ2-3, with D unclear. The length of the CDR3 is 15 residues. Between the trimmed V and J ends, which lost 0 bases and 2 bases, there was a span of 9 bases. The CDR3 region is CASSLAPGVTDTQYF. CDR3 coding DNA: TGTGCCAGCAGTTTAGCTCCTGGGGTCACAGATACGCAGTATTTT.

The V call is TRBV7-9, the J call TRBJ1-5, with D maybe TRBD1 (5 bases). CDR1 is SEHNR, CDR2 FQNEAQ, per germline (reference sequence). The CDR3 is made up of 14 amino acids. V was shortened by 4 bases and J by 6 bases, with 13 bases between the two germline ends. This CDR3 reads CASSSDRSGQPQHF. CDR3 sequence (DNA): TGTGCCAGCAGCTCCGACAGATCGGGTCAGCCCCAGCATTTT.

This rearrangement joins TRBV6-6 to TRBJ2-7, with D hard to call. Germline CDR1 reads MNHNY; CDR2 reads SVGAGI (reference sequence). The CDR3 has 11 residues. Trimming pared 5 bases from V and 5 bases from J, leaving 7 bases between. This chain's CDR3 is CASSARDEQYF. In DNA form, the CDR3 reads TGTGCCAGCAGTGCCCGAGACGAGCAGTACTTC.

The chain has TRBV6-2 or TRBV6-3 and TRBJ1-5; unclear D gene. V lost 0 bases and J 9 bases, leaving 9 bases between the germline ends. Germline values: CDR1 MNHEY, CDR2 SVGEGT. This CDR3 is built from 13 residues. CDR3 loop: CASSYSGVRPQHF. The CDR3, as DNA: TGTGCCAGCAGTTACTCCGGGGTACGGCCCCAGCATTTT.

This clonotype was seen many times. V usage is TRBV4-1 and J usage is TRBJ1-2; D unresolved. With 0 bases removed from V and 4 bases from J, the gap between germline ends came to 9 bases. Germline lookup yields CDR1 MGHRA and CDR2 YSYEKL. This CDR3 spans 14 amino acids. The CDR3 loop is CASSQDARGYGYTF. As DNA, the CDR3 is TGCGCCAGCAGCCAAGATGCGCGTGGCTATGGCTACACCTTC.

This clonotype was observed a handful of times. V gene TRBV10-3 combines with J gene TRBJ2-3; D gene unclear. The germline gives CDR1 ENHRY, CDR2 SYGVKD. This CDR3 is 14 amino acids long. V lost 3 bases to trimming and J lost 1 base, with 8 bases between them. The CDR3 region has the DNA TGTGCCATCAGTGACTCTCAGGGCACAGATACGCAGTATTTT. Translated: CAISDSQGTDTQYF.

This clonotype was observed a handful of times. V usage is TRBV7-6 and J usage is TRBJ1-1, with D unclear. From germline, CDR1 is SGHVS and CDR2 FNYEAQ. Trimming stripped 5 bases from V and 1 base from J, with 11 bases between. This CDR3 contains 14 residues. The CDR3 sequence is CASSAQQTNTEAFF. In DNA form, the CDR3 reads TGTGCCAGCAGCGCGCAACAGACGAACACTGAAGCTTTCTTT. Full variable domain (rest looked up from reference TRBV7-6 and TRBJ1-1): GAGVSQSPRYKVTKRGQDVALRCDPISGHVSLYWYRQALGQGPEFLTYFNYEAQQDKSGLPNDRFSAERPEGSISTLTIQRTEQRDSAMYRCASSAQQTNTEAFFGQGTRLTVV.

The chain has TRBV5-1 and TRBJ2-7; no clear D gene. V lost 2 bases and J 2 bases, leaving 14 bases between the germline ends. The CDR3 spans 15 residues. Germline CDR1 SGHRS, CDR2 YFSETQ. The DNA of the CDR3 is TGCGCCAGCAGCTTACAGCCGACTGGGGCCTACGAGCAGTACTTC. This sequence encodes CASSLQPTGAYEQYF. Based on the CDR3 plus reference TRBV5-1 and TRBJ2-7, the full variable domain is KAGVTQTPRYLIKTRGQQVTLSCSPISGHRSVSWYQQTPGQGLQFLFEYFSETQRNKGNFPGRFSGRQFSNSRSEMNVSTLELGDSALYLCASSLQPTGAYEQYFGPGTRLTVT.

The chain is built from TRBV19 and TRBJ1-5, with D unresolved. Looked up from germline, CDR1 is LNHDA and CDR2 is SQIVND (reference sequence). This CDR3 has 13 residues. V lost 7 bases, J lost 6 bases, and 13 bases lay in between. In nucleotides, the CDR3 is TGTGCCAGTACCCAACGTGGGTTTCAGCCCCAGCATTTT. It translates to CASTQRGFQPQHF.

This clonotype was counted a few times. The V gene is TRBV5-1, the J gene TRBJ2-7, with D possibly called TRBD1 or TRBD2 (5 bases each). CDR1 and CDR2 from the germline V gene are SGHRS and YFSETQ. This CDR3 spans 14 amino acids. Between the trimmed V and J ends, which lost 7 bases and 2 bases, there was a span of 16 bases. CDR3 DNA: TGCGCCAGCGGCCGGGACCCGGACGCCTACGAGCAGTACTTC. Translation gives CASGRDPDAYEQYF.

This clonotype was seen a few times. The rearrangement uses TRBV29-1 and TRBJ1-5; 10 bases line up with TRBD1. The germline V gene has CDR1 SQVTM and CDR2 ANQGSEA. With V trimmed by 6 bases and J by 8 bases, 7 bases remained unmatched. This CDR3 is 13 amino acids long. Here the CDR3 reads CSVGRTGGEPQHF. Here the CDR3 DNA reads TGCAGCGTGGGGCGGACAGGGGGTGAGCCCCAGCATTTT.

This clonotype was observed a handful of times. The chain is built from TRBV10-3 and TRBJ1-1; D gene uncertain. Germline CDR1 ENHRY, CDR2 SYGVKD. The CDR3 length is 13 residues. V was clipped by 0 bases and J by 5 bases, with 7 bases between them. For the CDR3, the DNA is TGTGCCATCAGTGAGTCGGGTTATACTGAAGCTTTCTTT. Encoded protein: CAISESGYTEAFF.

The V and J genes are TRBV20-1 and TRBJ2-5; possible D gene TRBD1, 5 bases. Trimming shortened V by 7 bases and J by 5 bases, and 14 bases separated the two germline ends. This CDR3 has 12 residues. CDR1 is DFQATT and CDR2 is SNEGSKA in the germline V gene (reference sequence). The CDR3 DNA reads TGCAGTGTGGGCAGGGATCAGGAGACCCAGTACTTC. Translation: CSVGRDQETQYF.